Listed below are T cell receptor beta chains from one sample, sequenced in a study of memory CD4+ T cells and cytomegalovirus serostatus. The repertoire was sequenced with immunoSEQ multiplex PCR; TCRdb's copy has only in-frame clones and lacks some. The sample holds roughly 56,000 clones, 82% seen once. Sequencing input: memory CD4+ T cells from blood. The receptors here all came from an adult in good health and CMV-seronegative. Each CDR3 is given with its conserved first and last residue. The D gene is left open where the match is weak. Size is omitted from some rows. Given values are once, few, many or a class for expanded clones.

cdr3_nt: TGTGCCAGCACCTTACTGGGACAGGGAAAAGGGCAGCCCCAGCATTTT; cdr3_aa: CASTLLGQGKGQPQHF; clone_size: .; j_call: TRBJ1-5; v_call: TRBV25-1; cdr3_length: 16; d_call: TRBD1
cdr3_nt: TGTGCCAGCAGCTCCGGACAGGCGGAGACCCAGTACTTC; cdr3_aa: CASSSGQAETQYF; clone_size: .; j_call: TRBJ2-5; v_call: TRBV7-3; cdr3_length: 13; d_call: TRBD1
cdr3_nt: TGTGCCAGCAGTACTGACGGGTACGAGCAGTACTTC; cdr3_aa: CASSTDGYEQYF; clone_size: once; j_call: TRBJ2-7; v_call: TRBV2; cdr3_length: 12; d_call: .
cdr3_nt: TGTGCCATCAGAGGGACAGGGGCGTTCTATGGCTACACCTTC; cdr3_aa: CAIRGTGAFYGYTF; clone_size: .; j_call: TRBJ1-2; v_call: TRBV10-3; cdr3_length: 14; d_call: TRBD1
cdr3_nt: TGCGCCAGCAGCCAAGATGGCGGGACAGGGAGTGAAAAACTGTTTTTT; cdr3_aa: CASSQDGGTGSEKLFF; clone_size: once; j_call: TRBJ1-4; v_call: TRBV4-3; cdr3_length: 16; d_call: TRBD1
cdr3_nt: TGTGCCAGCAGTTTAAAGCGGGGCCTTTACCCCTACGAGCAGTACTTC; cdr3_aa: CASSLKRGLYPYEQYF; clone_size: .; j_call: TRBJ2-7; v_call: TRBV27; cdr3_length: 16; d_call: TRBD2
cdr3_nt: TGTGCCTTCTCGGCGGGAGTGGAGACCCAGTACTTC; cdr3_aa: CAFSAGVETQYF; clone_size: .; j_call: TRBJ2-5; v_call: TRBV30; cdr3_length: 12; d_call: TRBD2
cdr3_nt: TGTGCCAGTAGTATAGATCTCGCTAGCGGGGGGCTAGAGACCCAGTACTTC; cdr3_aa: CASSIDLASGGLETQYF; clone_size: .; j_call: TRBJ2-5; v_call: TRBV19; cdr3_length: 17; d_call: TRBD2
cdr3_nt: TGTGCCAGCAGGCCTGGACCCCCGAAGGATGAAAAACTGTTTTTT; cdr3_aa: CASRPGPPKDEKLFF; clone_size: .; j_call: TRBJ1-4; v_call: TRBV6-5; cdr3_length: 15; d_call: .
cdr3_nt: TGTGCCAGTAGTAGCGGAGGAGATTCACCCCTCCACTTT; cdr3_aa: CASSSGGDSPLHF; clone_size: .; j_call: TRBJ1-6; v_call: TRBV19; cdr3_length: 13; d_call: .
cdr3_nt: TGTGCCAGCAGCTTCGGGCTAGCTGGAAGTAATGAGCAGTTCTTC; cdr3_aa: CASSFGLAGSNEQFF; clone_size: .; j_call: TRBJ2-1; v_call: TRBV5-4; cdr3_length: 15; d_call: .
cdr3_nt: TGTGCCAGTACGAAGGGGACAGGGGGAGCTTCACCCCTCCACTTT; cdr3_aa: CASTKGTGGASPLHF; clone_size: .; j_call: TRBJ1-6; v_call: TRBV19; cdr3_length: 15; d_call: TRBD1
cdr3_nt: TGTGCTAGCAGCACCGTAGGGGCCGGAGAGACCCAGTACTTC; cdr3_aa: CASSTVGAGETQYF; clone_size: .; j_call: TRBJ2-5; v_call: TRBV7-7; cdr3_length: 14; d_call: .
cdr3_nt: TGTGCCAGCAGCTTTCGGGGGACCTATAATTCACCCCTCCACTTT; cdr3_aa: CASSFRGTYNSPLHF; clone_size: .; j_call: TRBJ1-6; v_call: TRBV5-6; cdr3_length: 15; d_call: .
cdr3_nt: TGCGCCAGCAGCCAATCACCGATCTCCTATGGCTACACCTTC; cdr3_aa: CASSQSPISYGYTF; clone_size: few; j_call: TRBJ1-2; v_call: TRBV4-1; cdr3_length: 14; d_call: .
cdr3_nt: TGTGCCAGCAGCTTTCGGGGGGTCACAGATACGCAGTATTTT; cdr3_aa: CASSFRGVTDTQYF; clone_size: .; j_call: TRBJ2-3; v_call: TRBV11-2; cdr3_length: 14; d_call: TRBD2
cdr3_nt: TGTGCCAGCAGCCCCGTGGGACAGGGCTACGAGCAGTACTTC; cdr3_aa: CASSPVGQGYEQYF; clone_size: .; j_call: TRBJ2-7; v_call: TRBV7-8; cdr3_length: 14; d_call: TRBD1
cdr3_nt: TGTGCCAGCAGAGGGCCCAATCAGCCCCAGCATTTT; cdr3_aa: CASRGPNQPQHF; clone_size: .; j_call: TRBJ1-5; v_call: TRBV25-1; cdr3_length: 12; d_call: .